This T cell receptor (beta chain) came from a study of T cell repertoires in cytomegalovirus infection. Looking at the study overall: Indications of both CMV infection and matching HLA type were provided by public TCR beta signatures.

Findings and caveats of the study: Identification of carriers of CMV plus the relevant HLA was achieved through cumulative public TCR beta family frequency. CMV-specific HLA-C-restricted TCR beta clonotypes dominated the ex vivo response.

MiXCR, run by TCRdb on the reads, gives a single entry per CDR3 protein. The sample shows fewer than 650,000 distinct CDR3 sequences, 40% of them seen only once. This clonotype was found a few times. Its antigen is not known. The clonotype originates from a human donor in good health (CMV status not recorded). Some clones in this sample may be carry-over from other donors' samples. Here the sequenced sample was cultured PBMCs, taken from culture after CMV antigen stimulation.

CDR3 sequence: CASTPAGGSSYNEQFF. The CDR3 DNA reads as TGTGCCAGCACACCCGCGGGCGGGAGCTCCTACAATGAGCAGTTCTTC. This chain joins TRBV6-6 and TRBJ2-1, with TRBD2 matching 7 bases. CDR3 length: 16 amino acids. CDR1 and CDR2 (germline): MNHNY, SVGAGI (reference sequence). V lost 7 bases, J lost 0 bases, and 9 bases stayed unmatched.